A selection of T cell receptor beta chains follows, all from one sample in a study of T cell changes during pregnancy in multiple sclerosis. TCRdb's copy holds only in-frame clones and misses some; the assay was immunoSEQ multiplex PCR. The sample lists around 42,000 clones, 88% occurring once. Here the sequenced sample was peripheral blood, taken in the first trimester of pregnancy. The receptor set was obtained from a female donor in good health, enrolled as a control in a pregnancy study. Each CDR3 is given with its conserved first and last residue. D genes are given only for firm matches. Rows give clone size only sometimes, using once, few, many, or a class for an expanded clone.

NA	TRBJ1-3	TRBD1	TRBV11-3	CASSPGQGPGNTIYF	TGTGCCAGCAGCCCGGGACAGGGGCCTGGAAACACCATATATTTT
NA	TRBJ2-5	NA	TRBV6-1	CASSLLALWSETQYF	TGTGCCAGCAGCCTTCTAGCTTTGTGGTCGGAGACCCAGTACTTC
NA	TRBJ1-1	NA	TRBV5-1	CASSLTRANTEAFF	TGCGCCAGCAGCCTAACCAGGGCGAACACTGAAGCTTTCTTT
NA	TRBJ2-7	TRBD2	TRBV25-1	CASSESGGANEQYF	TGTGCCAGCAGTGAATCCGGGGGGGCGAACGAGCAGTACTTC
NA	TRBJ1-6	NA	TRBV2	CASSTDRTNSPLHF	TGTGCCAGCAGTACCGACAGAACTAATTCACCCCTCCACTTT
NA	TRBJ2-5	NA	TRBV28	CASSLSPGQETQYF	TGTGCCAGCAGTTTATCGCCCGGGCAAGAGACCCAGTACTTC
NA	TRBJ1-5	TRBD1	TRBV5-1	CASSLGDRAGNQPQHF	TGCGCCAGCAGCTTGGGGGACAGGGCCGGGAATCAGCCCCAGCATTTT
NA	TRBJ2-7	NA	TRBV15	CATSRAPGTPYREQYF	TGTGCCACCAGCAGAGCCCCCGGGACACCGTACCGCGAGCAGTACTTC
NA	TRBJ2-3	NA	TRBV11-2	CASSLNRVADTQYF	TGTGCCAGCAGCTTAAACAGGGTTGCAGATACGCAGTATTTT
once	TRBJ1-1	NA	TRBV30	CAWSPGGATEAFF	TGTGCCTGGAGCCCCGGAGGGGCCACTGAAGCTTTCTTT
NA	TRBJ2-3	NA	TRBV6-6	CASSYSTGDTQYF	TGTGCCAGCAGTTATTCGACGGGAGATACGCAGTATTTT
once	TRBJ1-4	NA	TRBV7-8	CASSSDEKLFF	TGTGCCAGCAGCTCGGATGAAAAACTGTTTTTT
NA	TRBJ2-5	TRBD1	TRBV11-1	CASSLGGQEKETQYF	TGTGCCAGCAGCTTAGGAGGACAGGAGAAAGAGACCCAGTACTTC
once	TRBJ2-7	TRBD1	TRBV19	CASRDRGRYEQYF	TGTGCCAGCCGGGACAGGGGGCGCTACGAGCAGTACTTC
NA	TRBJ1-2	TRBD1	TRBV6-6	CASSPGQGGYTF	TGTGCCAGCAGTCCCGGACAGGGTGGCTACACCTTC
NA	TRBJ2-3	NA	TRBV19	CASSIPGTDTQYF	TGTGCCAGTAGTATACCCGGCACAGATACGCAGTATTTT